The TCR beta chain described here comes from a study of CD8 T cells in Susac syndrome. TCR beta sequences were obtained from blood CD8+ and CD4+ T cells. Relapsing-remitting disease, either stable or active, was present in the multiple sclerosis controls, who were treatment-naive patients. Negative isolation yielded CD4+ and CD8+ T cells, and FACS enriched TEMRA cells. The RNA input was about 0.5 to 1 ug, and it was reverse transcribed with random hexamers. Each CDR3 protein gets one entry after TCRdb re-called the immunoSEQ multiplex PCR reads with MiXCR. The table lists 330,000 or so distinct CDR3 sequences, around 91% of them singletons. Between the trimmed V and J ends, which lost 4 bases and 2 bases, there was a span of 9 bases. Germline V gene lookup returns CDR1 SQVTM and CDR2 ANQGSEA. This CDR3 spans 13 amino acids.

The source is a human donor with multiple sclerosis. The chain is built from TRBV29-1 and TRBJ2-1; D is uncertain. Material: CD8+ T cells from PBMCs. The CDR3 sequence: CSVVGQTYNEQFF. The CDR3 region has the DNA TGCAGCGTTGTAGGGCAAACCTACAATGAGCAGTTCTTC.